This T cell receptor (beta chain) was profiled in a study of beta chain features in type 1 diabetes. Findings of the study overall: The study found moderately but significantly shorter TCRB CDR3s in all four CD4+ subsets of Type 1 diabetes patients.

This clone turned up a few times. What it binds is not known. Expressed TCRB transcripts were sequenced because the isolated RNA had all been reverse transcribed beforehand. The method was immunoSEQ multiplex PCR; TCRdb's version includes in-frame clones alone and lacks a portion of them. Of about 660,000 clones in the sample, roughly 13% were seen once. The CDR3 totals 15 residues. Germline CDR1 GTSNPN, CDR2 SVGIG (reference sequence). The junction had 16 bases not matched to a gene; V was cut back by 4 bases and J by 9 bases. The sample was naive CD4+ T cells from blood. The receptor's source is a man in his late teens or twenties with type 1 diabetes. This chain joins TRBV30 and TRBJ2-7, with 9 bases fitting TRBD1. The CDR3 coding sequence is TGTGCCTGGACCCCCCTCGGGGGACAGGGCTCCGCGCAGTACTTC. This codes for CAWTPLGGQGSAQYF.